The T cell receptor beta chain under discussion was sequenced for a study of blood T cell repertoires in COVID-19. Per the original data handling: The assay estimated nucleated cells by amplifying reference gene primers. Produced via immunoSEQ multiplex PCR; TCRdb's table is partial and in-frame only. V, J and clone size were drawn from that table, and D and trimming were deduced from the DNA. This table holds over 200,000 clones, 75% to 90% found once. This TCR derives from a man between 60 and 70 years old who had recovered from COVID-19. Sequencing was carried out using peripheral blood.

The CDR3 here is CASSLGGTGTYNEQFF. CDR3 DNA: TGTGCCAGCAGCTTGGGTGGGACAGGGACTTACAATGAGCAGTTCTTC. The chain couples TRBV5-4 to TRBJ2-1, with TRBD1 matching 9 bases. Trimming took 0 bases from V and 4 from J; bases not matched to a gene: 5. This CDR3 has 16 residues. Germline CDR1 SGHNT, CDR2 YYREEE (reference sequence).